This TCR beta chain was captured by sequencing in a study of T cell responses to AZD1222 COVID-19 vaccine. Study-wide context: Pooled together were second doses at about 4 or about 12 weeks.

Trimming removed 5 bases at V and 2 bases at J, with 4 bases between. Per germline, CDR1 SGHVS and CDR2 FQNEAQ. This CDR3 is 11 amino acids long. Worth noting for this clone: Its specificity is unknown.

Only in-frame clones appear in the TCRdb table, and some are missing; sequencing was by immunoSEQ multiplex PCR. The data hold 100,000 or so clones, with about 86% observed a single time. Study-level points and caveats: White British ancestry dominated among donors, who included more females, and clonal diversity was possibly underestimated. Variant regions that are unmutated are reportedly the target of nearly half of spike-specific TCRs.

The sequence derives from an adult in good health. This sample comprised peripheral blood, obtained on day 0 of AZD1222 vaccination. The chain is built from TRBV7-8 and TRBJ2-7; D ambiguous. Written as DNA, the CDR3 is TGTGCCAGCAGCCTGACCTACGAGCAGTACTTC. Its translation: CASSLTYEQYF.